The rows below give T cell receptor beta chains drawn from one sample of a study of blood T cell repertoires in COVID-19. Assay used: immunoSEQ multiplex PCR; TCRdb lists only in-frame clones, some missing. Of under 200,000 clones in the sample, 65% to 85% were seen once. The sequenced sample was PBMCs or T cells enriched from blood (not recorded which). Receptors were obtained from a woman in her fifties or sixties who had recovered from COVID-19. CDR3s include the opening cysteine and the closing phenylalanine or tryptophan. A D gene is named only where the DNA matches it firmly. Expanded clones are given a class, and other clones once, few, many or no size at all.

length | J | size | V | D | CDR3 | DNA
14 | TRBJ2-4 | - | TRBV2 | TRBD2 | CASRISGSFDIQYF | TGTGCCAGCAGAATTAGCGGGAGTTTTGACATTCAGTACTTC
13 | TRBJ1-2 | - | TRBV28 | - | CASSPSGGRGYTF | TGTGCCAGCAGTCCCAGCGGGGGGCGAGGCTACACCTTC
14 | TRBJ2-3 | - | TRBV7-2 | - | CASSLSGMGDTQYF | TGTGCCAGCAGCTTATCAGGGATGGGAGATACGCAGTATTTT
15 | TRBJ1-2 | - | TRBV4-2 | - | CASSQDRGMDYGYTF | TGTGCCAGCAGCCAAGATAGGGGAATGGACTATGGCTACACCTTC
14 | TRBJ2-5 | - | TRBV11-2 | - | CASSLEGNQETQYF | TGTGCCAGCAGCTTGGAGGGCAACCAAGAGACCCAGTACTTC
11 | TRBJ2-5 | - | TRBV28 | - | CASSLRETQYF | TGTGCCAGCAGTTTACGGGAGACCCAGTACTTC
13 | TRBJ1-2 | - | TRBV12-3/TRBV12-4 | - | CASSLGQGGGYTF | TGTGCCAGCAGTTTAGGGCAGGGCGGTGGCTACACCTTC
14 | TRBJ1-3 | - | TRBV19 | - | CASSTTISGNTIYF | TGTGCCAGTAGTACTACCATCTCTGGAAACACCATATATTTT
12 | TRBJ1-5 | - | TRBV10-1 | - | CASSESSQPQHF | TGCGCCAGCAGTGAGTCTAGTCAGCCCCAGCATTTT
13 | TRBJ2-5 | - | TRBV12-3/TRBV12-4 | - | CASSLEYLGTQYF | TGTGCCAGCAGTTTAGAGTACCTCGGGACCCAGTACTTC
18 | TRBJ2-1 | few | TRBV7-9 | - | CASSLPKPGTVSYNEQFF | TGTGCCAGCAGCTTACCCAAGCCCGGGACTGTCTCCTACAATGAGCAGTTCTTC
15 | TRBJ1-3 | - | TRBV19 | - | CASTKTRGSGNTIYF | TGTGCCAGTACCAAGACACGGGGCTCTGGAAACACCATATATTTT
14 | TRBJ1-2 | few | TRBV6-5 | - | CASRPPTKRDGYTF | TGTGCCAGCAGGCCTCCTACTAAAAGAGATGGCTACACCTTC
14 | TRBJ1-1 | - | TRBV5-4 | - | CASSFRQLNTEAFF | TGTGCCAGCAGCTTTAGACAGCTGAACACTGAAGCTTTCTTT
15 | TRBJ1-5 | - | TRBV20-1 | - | CSASQGRGSNQPQHF | TGCAGTGCTAGTCAGGGCAGGGGCAGCAATCAGCCCCAGCATTTT
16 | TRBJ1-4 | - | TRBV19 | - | CASSIGQRGAREKLFF | TGTGCCAGTAGTATAGGTCAACGGGGGGCGCGTGAAAAACTGTTTTTT
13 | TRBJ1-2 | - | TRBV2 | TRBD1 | CASTLQGEDGYTF | TGTGCCAGCACGTTACAGGGGGAGGATGGCTACACCTTC
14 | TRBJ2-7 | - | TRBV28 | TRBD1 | CASSLGQGTYEQYF | TGTGCCAGCAGCCTGGGACAGGGGACCTACGAGCAGTACTTC
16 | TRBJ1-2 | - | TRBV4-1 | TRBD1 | CASSQGDRVGSYGYTF | TGCGCCAGCAGCCAAGGGGACAGGGTGGGTTCCTATGGCTACACCTTC
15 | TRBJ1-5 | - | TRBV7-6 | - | CASSLYGGGNQPQHF | TGTGCCAGCAGCTTATACGGTGGTGGCAATCAGCCCCAGCATTTT
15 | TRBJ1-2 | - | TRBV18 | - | CASADSGAAGYGYTF | TGTGCCAGCGCAGACTCAGGGGCTGCAGGCTATGGCTACACCTTC
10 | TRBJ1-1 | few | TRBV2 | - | CASQYTEAFF | TGTGCCAGCCAATACACTGAAGCTTTCTTT
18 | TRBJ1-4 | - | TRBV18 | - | CASSPLGLGASDMKGLFF | TGTGCCAGCTCACCCCTAGGGTTGGGGGCGAGCGACATGAAAGGACTGTTTTTT
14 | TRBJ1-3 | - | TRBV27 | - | CASSLAGSGNTIYF | TGTGCCAGCAGTTTAGCAGGGTCTGGAAACACCATATATTTT
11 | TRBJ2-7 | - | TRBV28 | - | CASRTNYEQYF | TGTGCCAGCAGGACAAACTACGAGCAGTACTTC
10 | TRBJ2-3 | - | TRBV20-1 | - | CSATRDTQYF | TGCAGTGCTACCAGAGATACGCAGTATTTT
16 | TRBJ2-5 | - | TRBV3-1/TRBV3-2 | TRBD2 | CASSQGLAGGQETQYF | TGTGCCAGCAGCCAAGGACTAGCGGGAGGTCAAGAGACCCAGTACTTC
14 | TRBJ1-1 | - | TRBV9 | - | CASSVGQGNTEAFF | TGTGCCAGCAGCGTAGGGCAGGGGAACACTGAAGCTTTCTTT
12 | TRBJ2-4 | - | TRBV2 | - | CASRRTEGIQYF | TGTGCCAGCAGGCGCACTGAGGGCATTCAGTACTTC
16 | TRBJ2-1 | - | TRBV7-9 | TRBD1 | CASSRTSGGAPHEQFF | TGTGCCAGCAGCAGAACCTCAGGGGGCGCTCCCCATGAGCAGTTCTTC
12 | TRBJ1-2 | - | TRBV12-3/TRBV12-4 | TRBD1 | CASSSGQGKNTF | TGTGCCAGCAGTTCCGGACAGGGGAAGAACACCTTC
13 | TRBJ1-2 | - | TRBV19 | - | CASSLGVDYGYTF | TGTGCCAGTAGTCTAGGAGTCGACTATGGCTACACCTTC
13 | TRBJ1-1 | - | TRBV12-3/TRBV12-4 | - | CASSRQRNTEAFF | TGTGCCAGCAGTAGACAGAGGAACACTGAAGCTTTCTTT
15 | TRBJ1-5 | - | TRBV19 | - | CASRTDRIGLAPQHF | TGTGCCAGTAGAACAGACAGAATAGGATTGGCGCCCCAGCATTTT
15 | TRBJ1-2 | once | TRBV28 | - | CASTTLGWGGSGYTF | TGTGCCAGCACCACACTCGGGTGGGGGGGGTCTGGCTACACCTTC
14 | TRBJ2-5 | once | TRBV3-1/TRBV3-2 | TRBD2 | CASSHNSGAETQYF | TGTGCCAGCAGCCACAATAGCGGGGCAGAGACCCAGTACTTC
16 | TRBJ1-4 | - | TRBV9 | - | CASSVASGRPNEKLFF | TGTGCCAGCAGCGTAGCTTCCGGGAGACCTAATGAAAAACTGTTTTTT
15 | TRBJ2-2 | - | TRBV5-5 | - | CASSLGRFNTGELFF | TGTGCCAGCAGCTTGGGTCGGTTTAACACCGGGGAGCTGTTTTTT
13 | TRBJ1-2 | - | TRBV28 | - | CASSWGGPLGYTF | TGTGCCAGCAGTTGGGGGGGTCCTCTTGGCTACACCTTC
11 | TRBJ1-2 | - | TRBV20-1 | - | CMGRENYGYTF | TGCATGGGCAGGGAAAACTATGGCTACACCTTC
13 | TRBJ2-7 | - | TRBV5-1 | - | CASSLEGLGEQYF | TGCGCCAGCAGCTTGGAGGGGCTGGGCGAGCAGTACTTC
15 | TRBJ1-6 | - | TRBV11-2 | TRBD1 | CASSLGAGGNSPLHF | TGTGCCAGCAGCTTAGGGGCAGGGGGCAATTCACCCCTCCACTTT
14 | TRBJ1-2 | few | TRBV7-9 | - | CASSLASTGRGYTF | TGTGCCAGCAGCTTAGCTTCAACAGGAAGGGGCTACACCTTC
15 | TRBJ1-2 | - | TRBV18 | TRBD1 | CASSPDRGHSEGYTF | TGTGCCAGCTCACCAGACAGGGGGCATTCAGAAGGCTACACCTTC
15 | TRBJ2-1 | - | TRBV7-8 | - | CASSLEERTSNEQFF | TGTGCCAGCAGCTTAGAGGAGAGAACTTCCAATGAGCAGTTCTTC
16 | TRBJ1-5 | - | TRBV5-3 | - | CARSLGLTVSNQPQHF | TGTGCCAGAAGCTTGGGGCTGACAGTTAGCAATCAGCCCCAGCATTTT
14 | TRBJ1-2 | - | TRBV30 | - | CAWSKVAEGDGYTF | TGTGCCTGGAGTAAGGTTGCTGAGGGGGACGGCTACACCTTC
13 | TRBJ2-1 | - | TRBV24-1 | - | CATSDSRVGGQFF | TGTGCCACCAGTGATTCGCGGGTAGGCGGGCAGTTCTTC
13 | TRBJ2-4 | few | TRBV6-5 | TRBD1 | CASSSERLGQDYF | TGTGCCAGCAGCAGTGAAAGGTTGGGACAGGACTACTTC
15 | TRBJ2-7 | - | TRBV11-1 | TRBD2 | CASSPRTSALSEQYF | TGTGCCAGCAGCCCGCGGACTAGCGCACTCTCCGAGCAGTACTTC
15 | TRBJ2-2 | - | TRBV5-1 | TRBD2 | CASRLAGGPTGELFF | TGCGCCAGCAGGTTAGCGGGAGGTCCCACCGGGGAGCTGTTTTTT
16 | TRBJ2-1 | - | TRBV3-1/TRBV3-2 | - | CASSPFGGIGYNEQFF | TGTGCCAGCAGCCCCTTCGGCGGGATAGGATACAATGAGCAGTTCTTC
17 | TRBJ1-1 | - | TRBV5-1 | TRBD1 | CASSPNPGQDTNTEAFF | TGCGCCAGCAGCCCCAATCCGGGACAGGATACGAACACTGAAGCTTTCTTT
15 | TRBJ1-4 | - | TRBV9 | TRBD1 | CASSVGTAVNEKLFF | TGTGCCAGCAGCGTCGGGACAGCTGTTAATGAAAAACTGTTTTTT